Below, one T cell receptor (beta chain) is given with its context. This sample is drawn from a study of T cells in tuberculosis. Sequencing used immunoSEQ multiplex PCR; TCRdb keeps in-frame clones, though not all of them. The table includes roughly 41,000 clones, around 93% detected once. This CDR3 region has 14 residues. The V gene's germline CDR1 is SGHVS and CDR2 FNYEAQ. With V trimmed by 9 bases and J by 0 bases, 8 bases remained unmatched. The rearrangement links TRBV7-6 to TRBJ2-7; 7 positions match TRBD2. This clonotype was obtained from a donor between 10 and 35 years old with latent tuberculosis or without tuberculosis infection. Some clones in this sample may be carry-over from other donors' samples. Sequencing was performed on PBMCs. CDR3 sequence (DNA): TGTGCCAGGTCCGGGGGAGGGTCCTCCTACGAGCAGTACTTC. Its translation is CARSGGGSSYEQYF.